One and the same sample provided the 5 T cell receptor beta chains below, sequenced in a study of cytomegalovirus exposure and HLA in healthy donors. The PCR employed 60 Vbeta primers together with 13 Jbeta primers. Sequenced by immunoSEQ multiplex PCR; TCRdb stores in-frame clones only, minus some. The data hold around 150,000 clones, with over 70% observed a single time. Material for sequencing was PBMCs. These receptors all come from a male donor in good health and CMV-seronegative.

This clone was seen only once. This chain joins TRBV5-1 and TRBJ2-1, with 8 bases matching TRBD1. Germline CDR1 and CDR2: SGHRS and YFSETQ. The CDR3 length is 16 residues. The junction had 7 bases not matched to a gene; V was cut back by 4 bases and J by 1 base. As DNA, the CDR3 is TGCGCCAGCAGCCTCGGACAGGGACCATCCTACAATGAGCAGTTCTTC. Its protein is CASSLGQGPSYNEQFF.

The V and J genes are TRBV4-1 and TRBJ2-3, with D maybe TRBD2 (5 bases). The germline gives CDR1 MGHRA, CDR2 YSYEKL. V lost 1 base and J lost 4, with 12 bases in between. The CDR3 spans 15 residues. The CDR3, as DNA: TGCGCCAGCAGCCAAGTTGTCGGGATGGCAGATACGCAGTATTTT. Its protein product is CASSQVVGMADTQYF.

The rearrangement joins TRBV5-4 to TRBJ2-3, with D perhaps TRBD2 (6 bases). The V gene's germline CDR1 is SGHNT and CDR2 YYREEE (reference sequence). The CDR3 covers 15 residues. V lost 1 base and J lost 1, with 10 bases in between. The CDR3 loop reads CASSLWRDRTDTQYF. DNA for the CDR3: TGTGCCAGCAGCTTGTGGAGGGATCGCACAGATACGCAGTATTTT.

The V and J genes are TRBV27 and TRBJ1-1; D might be TRBD1 (5 bases). From germline, CDR1 is MNHEY and CDR2 SMNVEV (reference sequence). V was trimmed by 8 bases and J by 3 bases, leaving 19 bases between them. The CDR3 has 15 amino acids. The CDR3 bases are TGTGCCAGCGGTACTGCGGGACTTGGGGACACTGAAGCTTTCTTT. Amino acids: CASGTAGLGDTEAFF.

The CDR3: CASREGQGYETQYF. The CDR3, as DNA: TGTGCCAGCAGAGAGGGACAGGGGTACGAGACCCAGTACTTC. This chain joins TRBV2 and TRBJ2-5; 10 nucleotides match TRBD1. The CDR3 sequence is 14 residues long. V gave up 6 bases and J gave up 5 bases; unmatched junction bases: 6. Germline loops: CDR1 SNHLY, CDR2 FYNNEI.